The rows below give T cell receptor beta chains drawn from one sample of a study of cytomegalovirus exposure and HLA in healthy donors. Data came from immunoSEQ multiplex PCR; TCRdb stores just in-frame clones and leaves some out. The sample contains some 150,000 clones, 77% of which appear only once. The sequencing input was PBMCs. These TCRs come from a female donor in good health and CMV-seronegative. CDR3s include the opening cysteine and the closing phenylalanine or tryptophan. Fields, in order: V gene, D gene, clone size, J gene, CDR3 DNA, CDR3 protein. D genes are given only for firm matches. Only part of the rows carry a size: once, few, many, or a class if the clone is expanded.

>TRBV9|NA|NA|TRBJ2-1
TGTGCCAGCAGCCCCTCGGGTTCATTTGGTAACTACAATGAGCAGTTCTTC
CASSPSGSFGNYNEQFF
>TRBV7-2|NA|NA|TRBJ1-1
TGTGCCAGCAGCTTATTTGGGGGGACGAACACTGAAGCTTTCTTT
CASSLFGGTNTEAFF
>TRBV2|TRBD2|NA|TRBJ2-5
TGTGCCAGCTCGACTAGCGAGGGTGGAGTGTCGGAGACCCAGTACTTC
CASSTSEGGVSETQYF
>TRBV27|NA|NA|TRBJ2-3
TGTGCCACGGAAGGCGGAGATACGCAGTATTTT
CATEGGDTQYF
>TRBV13|NA|once|TRBJ1-2
TGTGCCAGCAGCCCGGGGGACGGCAGGTGGGGCTACACCTTC
CASSPGDGRWGYTF
>TRBV11-2|TRBD2|NA|TRBJ2-4
TGTGCCAGCAGCCTCCGGACTAGCGGAGGGGACATTCAGTACTTC
CASSLRTSGGDIQYF
>TRBV5-5|NA|NA|TRBJ1-1
TGTGCCAGCAGCTTGGAGTCGGGTACGACTGAAGCTTTCTTT
CASSLESGTTEAFF
>TRBV6-1|NA|NA|TRBJ1-5
TGTGCCAGCAGTGAACTGGCAGGGCGGGGTCAGCCCCAGCATTTT
CASSELAGRGQPQHF
>TRBV19|TRBD1|once|TRBJ1-2
TGTGCCAGTAGTATGGGGAGGACAGGGAGTCACTATGGCTACACCTTC
CASSMGRTGSHYGYTF
>TRBV27|NA|NA|TRBJ2-7
TGTGCCAGCAGTTTAAGGGGCTACGAGCAGTACTTC
CASSLRGYEQYF
>TRBV18|TRBD1|NA|TRBJ1-6
TGTGCCAGCTCACTCGGGACAGGAAATTCACCCCTCCACTTT
CASSLGTGNSPLHF
>TRBV7-8|TRBD1|once|TRBJ1-3
TGTGCCAGCAGCTTACTGACGCTAAGGGGGCCTGGAAACACCATATATTTT
CASSLLTLRGPGNTIYF
>TRBV5-1|NA|NA|TRBJ2-2
TGCGCCAGCACCGTGAGGACCGGGGAGCTGTTTTTT
CASTVRTGELFF
>TRBV28|TRBD1|NA|TRBJ2-7
TGTGCCAGCAGTTTAACAGGGGGCTCCTACGAGCAGTACTTC
CASSLTGGSYEQYF
>TRBV29-1|TRBD1|once|TRBJ2-7
TGCAGCGTTGTCATACAGGGGTTTTCCTACGAGCAGTACTTC
CSVVIQGFSYEQYF
>TRBV9|TRBD1|NA|TRBJ2-7
TGTGCCAGCAGCCGCAACGACAGGGCGCTCGTCTCCTACGAGCAGTACTTC
CASSRNDRALVSYEQYF